Each of the 21 T cell receptor beta chains below was sequenced from the same sample in a study of CD8+ T cells in alopecia areata. Treatment described: oral pan-JAK inhibitor, 5-10 mg twice daily. Extracted RNA was reverse transcribed into cDNA, the sequencing template. Assay used: immunoSEQ multiplex PCR; TCRdb lists only in-frame clones, some missing. The sample holds 160,000 or so clones, about 61% seen once. The sequencing used CD4+ T cells sorted from blood, collected between weeks 55 and 65, from a patient treated with tofacitinib. These TCRs come from a human donor with alopecia areata.

With respect to this clone: Other DNA sequences from this sample encode an identical CDR3 as well. The CDR3, as DNA: TGCAGCGTTGATGACAGGGGGAACACTGAAGCTTTCTTT. Its protein is CSVDDRGNTEAFF. V usage is TRBV29-1 and J usage is TRBJ1-1; 8 nucleotides match TRBD1. Germline V gene data show CDR1 as SQVTM and CDR2 as ANQGSEA. The CDR3 consists of 13 residues. The ends lost 3 bases at V and 1 base at J; junction bases unmatched: 1.

CDR3 nucleotides: TGTGCCAGCGGACAGATTCTCAATCAGCCCCAGCATTTT. It is translated as CASGQILNQPQHF. This chain uses TRBV6-5 with TRBJ1-5; a weak D match, TRBD1 (6 bases). This CDR3 is 13 amino acids long. CDR1 is MNHEY and CDR2 is SVGAGI in the germline V gene. The V and J ends lost 8 bases and 3 bases respectively, with 11 bases between them.

The sample holds a few counts of this clone. The chain links TRBV4-1 to TRBJ2-3, with 8 bases identical to TRBD2. Unmatched junction bases numbered 8, after V lost 4 bases and J lost 2 bases. CDR3 length equals 16 residues. The germline CDR1 and CDR2 sequences are MGHRA and YSYEKL. The CDR3 loop reads CASSLRGRGDTDTQYF. CDR3 DNA: TGCGCCAGCAGCCTAAGAGGGCGGGGGGACACAGATACGCAGTATTTT.

This clone was counted between two and nine times. The V gene is TRBV18, the J gene TRBJ2-1; a weak D match, TRBD1 (5 bases). V dropped 1 base and J dropped 5 bases, with 12 bases sitting between them. Germline assignment: CDR1 KGHSH and CDR2 LQKENI. CDR3 size: 15 residues. CDR3 sequence reads: CASSPRAGHDNEQFF. Written as DNA, the CDR3 is TGTGCCAGCTCACCACGGGCAGGGCACGACAATGAGCAGTTCTTC.

The chain couples TRBV10-3 to TRBJ2-6, with D perhaps assigned TRBD1 or TRBD2 (5 bases each). Trimming removed 10 bases from V and 2 bases from J, with 9 bases in between. Germline-derived CDR1 and CDR2 are ENHRY and SYGVKD. The CDR3 is made up of 13 amino acids. CDR3 amino acids: CATGTAGANVLTF. CDR3 in DNA: TGTGCCACCGGGACCGCTGGGGCCAACGTCCTGACTTTC.

In DNA, the CDR3 is TGTGCCAGCAGTGCAGGATATGCTAACTATGGCTACACCTTC. Translating it yields CASSAGYANYGYTF. V and J are TRBV2 and TRBJ1-2; no definite D call. The CDR3 is 14 residues long. Trimming pared 4 bases from V and 0 bases from J, leaving 9 bases between. Per germline, CDR1 SNHLY and CDR2 FYNNEI.

This chain joins TRBV25-1 and TRBJ2-7; D is undetermined. CDR1 and CDR2 from the germline V gene are MGHDK and SYGVNS. The CDR3 has 10 amino acids. V was clipped by 8 bases and J by 3 bases, with 5 bases between them. The CDR3 nucleotides read TGTGCCAGCGGATTCTACGAGCAGTACTTC. This encodes CASGFYEQYF.

The chain couples TRBV11-3 to TRBJ1-5; perhaps TRBD1 as D (6 bases). Deletions cut 1 base from V and 5 bases from J, with 6 bases between. CDR1 is SGHNT, CDR2 YENEEA, per germline. This CDR3 is 13 amino acids long. In DNA form, the CDR3 reads TGTGCCAGCAGCTTAGCAGGGGATCAGCCCCAGCATTTT. Encoded protein: CASSLAGDQPQHF.

This chain connects TRBV6-5 to TRBJ2-7, with D unresolved. Germline V gene data show CDR1 as MNHEY and CDR2 as SVGAGI. V gave up 7 bases and J gave up 5 bases, with 9 bases separating them. The CDR3 is 11 amino acids. The CDR3 reads CASTLMDEQYF. The CDR3 coding sequence is TGTGCCAGCACCCTTATGGACGAGCAGTACTTC.

In DNA, the CDR3 is TGTGCCAGCATGAGGTCTATCGCTAAGAACACTGAAGCTTTCTTT. Amino acid sequence: CASMRSIAKNTEAFF. The J gene is TRBJ1-1, the V gene TRBV2; D is uncertain. CDR1 and CDR2 from the germline V gene are SNHLY and FYNNEI. V was clipped by 7 bases and J by 1 base, with 16 bases between them. The CDR3 spans 15 residues.

This rearrangement joins TRBV2 to TRBJ2-2; D is unclear. This CDR3 spans 14 amino acids. V was cut by 8 bases and J by 1 base, with 11 bases left in between. Germline CDR1 and CDR2: SNHLY and FYNNEI. This CDR3 is CASYPGQNTGELFF. The CDR3 DNA sequence: TGTGCCAGCTACCCCGGCCAGAACACCGGGGAGCTGTTTTTT.

The chain has TRBV5-1 and TRBJ2-1; 11 bases are a match to TRBD2. The V and J ends lost 4 bases and 3 bases, in that order; junction bases with no gene match: 9. CDR3 length: 17 residues. Germline CDR1 is SGHRS and CDR2 is YFSETQ. CDR3 coding DNA: TGCGCCAGCAGCCTGACCTTCGGGACTAGCGGCTACAATGAGCAGTTCTTC. Protein product: CASSLTFGTSGYNEQFF.

This sequence joins TRBV29-1 and TRBJ1-1; 7 positions agree with TRBD1. With V trimmed by 1 base and J by 5 bases, 4 bases remained unmatched. Per the germline V gene, CDR1 is SQVTM and CDR2 is ANQGSEA. The length of the CDR3 is 13 residues. CDR3: CSVEGRQGTEAFF. The CDR3 DNA follows: TGCAGCGTTGAAGGACGACAGGGAACTGAAGCTTTCTTT.

The chain couples TRBV2 to TRBJ2-5; a possible D gene is TRBD1 (6 bases). Germline assignment: CDR1 SNHLY and CDR2 FYNNEI. The CDR3 length is 13 residues. V lost 4 bases to trimming and J lost 2 bases, with 8 bases between them. The chain's CDR3 is CASSVDRQETQYF. The CDR3 DNA reads TGTGCCAGCAGTGTGGACAGACAAGAGACCCAGTACTTC.

The V and J genes are TRBV30 and TRBJ2-7; 7 nucleotides line up with TRBD1. There are 12 residues in the CDR3. From germline, CDR1 is GTSNPN and CDR2 SVGIG (reference sequence). J lost 5 bases, V lost 8 bases, and 9 bases had no gene match. The CDR3 sequence is CAQGRGIHEQYF. CDR3 in DNA: TGTGCCCAGGGCAGGGGGATCCACGAGCAGTACTTC.

V gene TRBV5-1 combines with J gene TRBJ2-1; TRBD2 matches at 9 bases. The CDR3 loop spans 16 amino acids. CDR1 is SGHRS, CDR2 YFSETQ, per germline. With V trimmed by 2 bases and J by 3 bases, 6 bases remained unmatched. In DNA, the CDR3 is TGCGCCAGCAGCTTAGTAGCGGGGGCCCTCTACAATGAGCAGTTCTTC. It is translated as CASSLVAGALYNEQFF.

This chain uses TRBV2 with TRBJ2-1; TRBD2 matches 12 bases. With 8 bases clipped from V and 7 bases from J, the junction kept 3 bases outside the gene matches. This CDR3 spans 13 amino acids. Germline V gene sequence: CDR1 SNHLY, CDR2 FYNNEI. In DNA, the CDR3 is TGTGCCAGCCTTACTAGCGGGGGGAATGAGCAGTTCTTC. This sequence encodes CASLTSGGNEQFF.

This clone was seen only once. The genes are TRBV2 and TRBJ2-5; TRBD2 matches 8 bases. Germline assignment: CDR1 SNHLY and CDR2 FYNNEI. V gave up 6 bases and J gave up 3 bases; unmatched junction bases: 3. The CDR3 covers 13 residues. Written as DNA, the CDR3 is TGTGCCAGCAGCGGGGGGGCTAAAGAGACCCAGTACTTC. This translates into CASSGGAKETQYF.

The CDR3 reads CASRARGGPETQYF. For the CDR3, the DNA is TGTGCCAGTAGGGCGCGGGGAGGCCCCGAGACCCAGTACTTC. The J gene is TRBJ2-5, the V gene TRBV2, with a possible D match to TRBD2 (6 bases). This CDR3 has 14 amino acids. Trimming removed 9 bases from V and 5 bases from J, with 19 bases in between. The germline V gene encodes CDR1 SNHLY and CDR2 FYNNEI.

With respect to this clone: A far bigger clonotype differs at one base, so this is likely a read error. This chain uses TRBV5-6 with TRBJ2-1; 8 bases line up with TRBD2. The CDR3 length is 16 residues. CDR1 and CDR2 (germline): SGHDT, YYEEEE. CDR3: CACSPIGGGIDNEQFF. The DNA for the CDR3 is TGTGCCTGCAGCCCAATAGGCGGGGGGATTGACAATGAGCAGTTCTTC.

The gene calls are TRBV4-1 and TRBJ2-2; D is possibly TRBD1 (6 bases). Trimming pared 4 bases from V and 7 bases from J, leaving 19 bases between. This CDR3 spans 16 amino acids. The germline V gene has CDR1 MGHRA and CDR2 YSYEKL. The CDR3 region has the DNA TGCGCCAGCAGCCCCCGACAGTCAGGGGTTCTCGGGGAGCTGTTTTTT. Amino acids: CASSPRQSGVLGELFF.